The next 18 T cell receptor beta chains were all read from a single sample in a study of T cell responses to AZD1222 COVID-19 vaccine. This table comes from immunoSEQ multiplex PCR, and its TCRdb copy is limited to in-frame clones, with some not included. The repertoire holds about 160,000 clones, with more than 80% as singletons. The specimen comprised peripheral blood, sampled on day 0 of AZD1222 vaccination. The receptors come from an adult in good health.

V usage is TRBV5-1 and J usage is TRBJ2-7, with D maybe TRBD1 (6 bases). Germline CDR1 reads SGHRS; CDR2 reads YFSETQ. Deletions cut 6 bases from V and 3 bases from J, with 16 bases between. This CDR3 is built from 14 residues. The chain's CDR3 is CASTLAGESYEQYF. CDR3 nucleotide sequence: TGCGCCAGCACCCTCGCAGGGGAAAGCTACGAGCAGTACTTC. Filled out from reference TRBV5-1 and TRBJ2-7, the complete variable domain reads KAGVTQTPRYLIKTRGQQVTLSCSPISGHRSVSWYQQTPGQGLQFLFEYFSETQRNKGNFPGRFSGRQFSNSRSEMNVSTLELGDSALYLCASTLAGESYEQYFGPGTRLTVT.

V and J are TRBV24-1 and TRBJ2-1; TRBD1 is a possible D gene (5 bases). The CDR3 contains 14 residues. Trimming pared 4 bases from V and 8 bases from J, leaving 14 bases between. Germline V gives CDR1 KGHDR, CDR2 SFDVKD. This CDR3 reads CATSDPRQGDEQFF. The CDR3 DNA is TGTGCCACCAGTGACCCCCGTCAGGGCGATGAGCAGTTCTTC.

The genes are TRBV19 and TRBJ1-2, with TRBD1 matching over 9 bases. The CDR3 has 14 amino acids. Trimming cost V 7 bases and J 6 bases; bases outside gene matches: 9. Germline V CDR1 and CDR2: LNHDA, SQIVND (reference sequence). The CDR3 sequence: CASTTGDRVHGYTF. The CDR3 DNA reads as TGTGCCAGTACCACCGGGGACAGGGTACATGGCTACACCTTC.

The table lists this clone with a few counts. The CDR3 DNA reads TGTGCCACCAGCAGAGATGTACTGACTAACTACACCGGGGAGCTGTTTTTT. Translated: CATSRDVLTNYTGELFF. This chain links TRBV15 with TRBJ2-2; a weak D match, TRBD2 (5 bases). V lost 0 bases and J lost 3, with 14 bases in between. Germline V gene lookup returns CDR1 LNHNV and CDR2 YYDKDF (reference sequence). CDR3 size: 17 residues.

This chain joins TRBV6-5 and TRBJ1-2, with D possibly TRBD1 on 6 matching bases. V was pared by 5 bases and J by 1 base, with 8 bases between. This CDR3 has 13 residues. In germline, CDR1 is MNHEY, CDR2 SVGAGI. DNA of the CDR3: TGTGCCAGCAGTCCGGACAGTAACTATGGCTACACCTTC. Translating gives CASSPDSNYGYTF.

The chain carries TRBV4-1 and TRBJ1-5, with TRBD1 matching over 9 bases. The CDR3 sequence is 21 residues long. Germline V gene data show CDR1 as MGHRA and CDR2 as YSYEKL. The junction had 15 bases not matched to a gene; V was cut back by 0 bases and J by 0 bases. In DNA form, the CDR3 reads TGCGCCAGCAGCCAAGATGCCTCTAGGACAGGGGCTCCTTATAGCAATCAGCCCCAGCATTTT. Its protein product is CASSQDASRTGAPYSNQPQHF.

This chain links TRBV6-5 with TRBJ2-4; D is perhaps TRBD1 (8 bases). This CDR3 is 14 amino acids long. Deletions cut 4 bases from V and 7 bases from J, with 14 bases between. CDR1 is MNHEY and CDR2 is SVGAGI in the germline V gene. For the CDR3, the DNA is TGTGCCAGCAGTTGGACAGGGCGGGGGAACATTCAGTACTTC. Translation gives CASSWTGRGNIQYF.

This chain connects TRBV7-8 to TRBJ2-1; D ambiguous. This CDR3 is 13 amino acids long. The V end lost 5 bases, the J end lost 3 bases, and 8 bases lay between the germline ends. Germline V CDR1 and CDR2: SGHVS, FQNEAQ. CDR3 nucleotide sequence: TGTGCCAGCAGCGCCGGCAGCTACAATGAGCAGTTCTTC. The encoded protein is CASSAGSYNEQFF.

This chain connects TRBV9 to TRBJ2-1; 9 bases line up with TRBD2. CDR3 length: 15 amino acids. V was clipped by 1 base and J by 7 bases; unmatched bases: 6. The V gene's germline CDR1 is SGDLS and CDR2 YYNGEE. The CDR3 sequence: CASSVRGLARNEQFF. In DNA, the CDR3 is TGTGCCAGCAGCGTACGCGGACTAGCGCGGAATGAGCAGTTCTTC.

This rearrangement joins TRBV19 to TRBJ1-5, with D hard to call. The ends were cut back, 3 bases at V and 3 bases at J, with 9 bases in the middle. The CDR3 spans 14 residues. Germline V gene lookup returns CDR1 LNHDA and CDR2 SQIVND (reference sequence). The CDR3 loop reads CASSIMSFNQPQHF. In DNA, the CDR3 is TGTGCCAGTAGTATTATGTCCTTCAATCAGCCCCAGCATTTT. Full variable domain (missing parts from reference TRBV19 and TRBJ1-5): DGGITQSPKYLFRKEGQNVTLSCEQNLNHDAMYWYRQDPGQGLRLIYYSQIVNDFQKGDIAEGYSVSREKKESFPLTVTSAQKNPTAFYLCASSIMSFNQPQHFGDGTRLSIL.

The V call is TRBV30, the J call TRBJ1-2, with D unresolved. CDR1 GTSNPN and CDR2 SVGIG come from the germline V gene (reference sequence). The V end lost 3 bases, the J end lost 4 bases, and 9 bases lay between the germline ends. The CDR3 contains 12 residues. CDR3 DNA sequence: TGTGCCTGGAGCGACCTTGGCTATGGCTACACCTTC. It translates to CAWSDLGYGYTF. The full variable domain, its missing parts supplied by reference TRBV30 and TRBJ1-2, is SQTIHQWPATLVQPVGSPLSLECTVEGTSNPNLYWYRQAAGRGLQLLFYSVGIGQISSEVPQNLSASRPQDRQFILSSKKLLLSDSGFYLCAWSDLGYGYTFGSGTRLTVV.

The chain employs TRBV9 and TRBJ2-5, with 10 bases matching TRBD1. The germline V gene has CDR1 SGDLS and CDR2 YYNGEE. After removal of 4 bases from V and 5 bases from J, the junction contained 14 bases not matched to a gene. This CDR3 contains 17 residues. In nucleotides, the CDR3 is TGTGCCAGCAGCCCCAACCGAATGACAGGGGGCAGGGAGACCCAGTACTTC. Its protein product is CASSPNRMTGGRETQYF.

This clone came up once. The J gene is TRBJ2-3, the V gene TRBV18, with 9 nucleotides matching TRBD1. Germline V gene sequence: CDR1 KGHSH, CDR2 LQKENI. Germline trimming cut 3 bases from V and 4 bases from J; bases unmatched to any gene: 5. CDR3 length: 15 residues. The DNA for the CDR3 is TGTGCCAGCTCACCGACCGGGACAGGGTCAGATACGCAGTATTTT. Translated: CASSPTGTGSDTQYF.

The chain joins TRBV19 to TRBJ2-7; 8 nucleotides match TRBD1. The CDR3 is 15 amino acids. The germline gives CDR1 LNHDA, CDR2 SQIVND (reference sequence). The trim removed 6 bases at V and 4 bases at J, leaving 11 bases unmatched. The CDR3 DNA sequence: TGTGCCAGTAGCCCCGGGACAGGTAGTTTTTACGAGCAGTACTTC. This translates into CASSPGTGSFYEQYF.

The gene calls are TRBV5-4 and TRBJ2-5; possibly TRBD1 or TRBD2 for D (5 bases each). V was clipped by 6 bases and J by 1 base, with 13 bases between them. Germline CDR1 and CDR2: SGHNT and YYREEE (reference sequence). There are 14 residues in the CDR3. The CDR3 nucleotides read TGTGCCAGCACCGACGTTGGGGGCCAAGAGACCCAGTACTTC. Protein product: CASTDVGGQETQYF.

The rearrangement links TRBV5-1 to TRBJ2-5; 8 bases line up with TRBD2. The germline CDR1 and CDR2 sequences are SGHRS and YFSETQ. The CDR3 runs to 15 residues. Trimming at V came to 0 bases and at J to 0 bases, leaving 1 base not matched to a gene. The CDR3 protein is CASSLGGGYQETQYF. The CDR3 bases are TGCGCCAGCAGCTTGGGCGGGGGGTACCAAGAGACCCAGTACTTC. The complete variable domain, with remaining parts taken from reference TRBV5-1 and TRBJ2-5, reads KAGVTQTPRYLIKTRGQQVTLSCSPISGHRSVSWYQQTPGQGLQFLFEYFSETQRNKGNFPGRFSGRQFSNSRSEMNVSTLELGDSALYLCASSLGGGYQETQYFGPGTRLLVL.

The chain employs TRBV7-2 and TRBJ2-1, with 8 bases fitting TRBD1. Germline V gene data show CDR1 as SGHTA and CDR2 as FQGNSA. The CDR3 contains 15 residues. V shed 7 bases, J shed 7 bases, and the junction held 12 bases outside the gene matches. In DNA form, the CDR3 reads TGTGCCAGCACCCAAGACAGGGGTGGTAGGAATGAGCAGTTCTTC. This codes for CASTQDRGGRNEQFF. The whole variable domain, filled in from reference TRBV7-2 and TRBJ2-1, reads GAGVSQSPSNKVTEKGKDVELRCDPISGHTALYWYRQSLGQGLEFLIYFQGNSAPDKSGLPSDRFSAERTGGSVSTLTIQRTQQEDSAVYLCASTQDRGGRNEQFFGPGTRLTVL.

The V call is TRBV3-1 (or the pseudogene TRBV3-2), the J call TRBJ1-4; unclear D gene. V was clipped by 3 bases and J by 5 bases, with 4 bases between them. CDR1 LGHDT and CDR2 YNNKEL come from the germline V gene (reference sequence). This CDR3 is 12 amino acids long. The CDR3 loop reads CASSHRNEKLFF. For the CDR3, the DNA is TGTGCCAGCAGCCACCGAAATGAAAAACTGTTTTTT.